The 8 T cell receptor beta chains in this list originate from one sample, sequenced in a study of T cells in Graves' hyperthyroidism and ophthalmopathy. Amplification of TCR beta CDR3 regions used RNA as the template. HTBI primers were used for first-round RT-PCR of the TCR CDR3. Via MiXCR, TCRdb re-called the multiplex PCR reads, giving one row per CDR3 protein. The sample contains about 360,000 distinct CDR3 sequences, 19% of which appear only once. Sample: blood. The receptors come from a woman aged 18 to 35 with Graves' hyperthyroidism.

This chain uses TRBV13 with TRBJ2-7, with 10 bases matching TRBD2. This CDR3 contains 20 residues. Trimming cost V 5 bases and J 0 bases; bases outside gene matches: 19. Germline CDR1 reads PRHDT; CDR2 reads FYEKMQ (reference sequence). The CDR3 region is CASSPGLASGGLYSSYEQYF. Written as DNA, the CDR3 is TGTGCCAGCAGCCCAGGCTTGGCTAGCGGGGGCCTTTACAGCTCCTACGAGCAGTACTTC.

This clonotype occurred many times. The V gene is TRBV11-1, the J gene TRBJ2-7; no firm D call. The ends were cut back, 2 bases at V and 2 bases at J, with 13 bases in the middle. The germline CDR1 and CDR2 sequences are SGHAT and FQDESV (reference sequence). The CDR3 loop spans 15 amino acids. The CDR3 is CASSLLGSPTYEQYF. The DNA for the CDR3 is TGTGCCAGCAGCTTACTTGGATCCCCCACCTACGAGCAGTACTTC.

Many counts were recorded for this clonotype. The chain is built from TRBV10-2 and TRBJ2-7; maybe TRBD2 (5 bases). The germline CDR1 and CDR2 sequences are WSHSY and SAAADI. V gave up 6 bases and J gave up 1 base, with 13 bases separating them. The CDR3 covers 14 residues. The CDR3 coding sequence is TGCGCCAGCAGAACTCTTTCGGGGTCCTACGAGCAGTACTTC. It encodes CASRTLSGSYEQYF.

This clonotype was detected many times. V usage is TRBV29-1 and J usage is TRBJ2-4, with 7 bases aligning to TRBD1. This CDR3 has 16 amino acids. The trim removed 7 bases at V and 2 bases at J, leaving 14 bases unmatched. Germline values: CDR1 SQVTM, CDR2 ANQGSEA. CDR3 bases: TGCAGCGGCCCTCGACAGGGAACAGGGCCCAAAAACATTCAGTACTTC. Translating it yields CSGPRQGTGPKNIQYF.

Many counts were recorded for this clonotype. The chain employs TRBV6-2 or TRBV6-3 and TRBJ2-2, with D maybe TRBD1 (6 bases). Trimming removed 8 bases at V and 5 bases at J, with 15 bases between. Looked up from germline, CDR1 is MNHEY and CDR2 is SVGEGT. The CDR3 length is 14 residues. CDR3 bases: TGTGCCAGCGACAGGACCCGCAATACCGGGGAGCTGTTTTTT. Its protein is CASDRTRNTGELFF.

This clonotype was seen repeatedly, ten times or more. The chain links TRBV10-2 to TRBJ1-2; TRBD1 matches 7 bases. This CDR3 is 17 amino acids long. V shed 7 bases, J shed 2 bases, and the junction held 16 bases outside the gene matches. The germline V gene has CDR1 WSHSY and CDR2 SAAADI. In DNA, the CDR3 is TGCGCCAGCATTCCCCAGGACTGGGACAGTTCAAACTATGGCTACACCTTC. This translates into CASIPQDWDSSNYGYTF.

The genes are TRBV20-1 and TRBJ2-5, with 13 positions matching TRBD2. The CDR3 runs to 15 residues. Germline V gene lookup returns CDR1 DFQATT and CDR2 SNEGSKA (reference sequence). Germline trimming cut 5 bases from V and 2 bases from J; bases unmatched to any gene: 5. CDR3 sequence (DNA): TGCAGTGCTCTCGGGACTAGCGGGGCACAAGAGACCCAGTACTTC. It specifies CSALGTSGAQETQYF.

There are many counts of this clonotype. The V and J genes are TRBV15 and TRBJ1-2; no firm D call. Trimming stripped 3 bases from V and 3 bases from J, with 8 bases between. There are 13 residues in the CDR3. The germline gives CDR1 LNHNV, CDR2 YYDKDF (reference sequence). CDR3 sequence: CATSRYRDYGYTF. As DNA, the CDR3 is TGTGCCACCAGCAGGTACCGGGACTATGGCTACACCTTC.